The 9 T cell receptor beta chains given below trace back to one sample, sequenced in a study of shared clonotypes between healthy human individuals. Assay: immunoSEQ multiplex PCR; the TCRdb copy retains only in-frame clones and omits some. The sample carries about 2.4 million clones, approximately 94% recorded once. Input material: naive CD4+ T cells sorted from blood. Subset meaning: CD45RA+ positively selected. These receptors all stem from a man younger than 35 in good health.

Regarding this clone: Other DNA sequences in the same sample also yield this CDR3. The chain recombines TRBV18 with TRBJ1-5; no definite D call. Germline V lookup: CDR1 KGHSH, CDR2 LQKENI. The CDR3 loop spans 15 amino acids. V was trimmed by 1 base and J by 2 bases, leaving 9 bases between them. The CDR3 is CASSPQGGGNQPQHF. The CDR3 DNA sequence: TGTGCCAGCTCACCACAGGGTGGTGGCAATCAGCCCCAGCATTTT.

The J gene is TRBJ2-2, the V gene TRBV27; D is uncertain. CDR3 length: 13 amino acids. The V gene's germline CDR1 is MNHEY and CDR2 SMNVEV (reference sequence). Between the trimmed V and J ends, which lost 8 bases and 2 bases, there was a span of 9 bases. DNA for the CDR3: TGTGCCAGCCGACGAGTAAACACCGGGGAGCTGTTTTTT. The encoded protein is CASRRVNTGELFF.

The CDR3 here is CASSEGSRKDRQPQHF. The DNA for the CDR3 is TGTGCCAGCAGTGAAGGTTCCCGGAAGGACCGACAGCCCCAGCATTTT. The chain combines TRBV2 with TRBJ1-5; D unresolved. Per the germline V gene, CDR1 is SNHLY and CDR2 is FYNNEI. The CDR3 loop spans 16 amino acids. Deletions cut 1 base from V and 7 bases from J, with 17 bases between.

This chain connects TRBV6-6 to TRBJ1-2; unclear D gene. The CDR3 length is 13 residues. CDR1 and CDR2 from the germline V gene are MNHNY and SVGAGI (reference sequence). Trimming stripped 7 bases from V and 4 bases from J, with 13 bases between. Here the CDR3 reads CASMGPAVYGYTF. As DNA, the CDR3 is TGTGCCAGCATGGGTCCAGCGGTCTATGGCTACACCTTC.

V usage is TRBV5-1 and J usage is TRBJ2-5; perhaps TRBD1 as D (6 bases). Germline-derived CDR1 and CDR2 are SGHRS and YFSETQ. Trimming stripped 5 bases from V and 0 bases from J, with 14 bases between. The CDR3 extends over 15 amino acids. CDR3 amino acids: CASRPTGQYQETQYF. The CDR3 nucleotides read TGCGCCAGCAGGCCCACAGGGCAATACCAAGAGACCCAGTACTTC.

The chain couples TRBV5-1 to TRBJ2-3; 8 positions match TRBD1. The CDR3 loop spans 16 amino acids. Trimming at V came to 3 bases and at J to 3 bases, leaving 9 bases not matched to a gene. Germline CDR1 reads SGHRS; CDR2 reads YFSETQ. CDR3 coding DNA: TGCGCCAGCAGCTCTGCAGGGGGCCCACGGACAGATACGCAGTATTTT. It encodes CASSSAGGPRTDTQYF.

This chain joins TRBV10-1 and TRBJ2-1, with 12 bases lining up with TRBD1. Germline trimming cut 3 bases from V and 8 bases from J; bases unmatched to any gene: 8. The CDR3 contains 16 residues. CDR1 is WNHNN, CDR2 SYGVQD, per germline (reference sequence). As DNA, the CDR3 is TGCGCCAGCAGTGATCCAGGGACAGGGGGCTTGGATGAGCAGTTCTTC. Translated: CASSDPGTGGLDEQFF.

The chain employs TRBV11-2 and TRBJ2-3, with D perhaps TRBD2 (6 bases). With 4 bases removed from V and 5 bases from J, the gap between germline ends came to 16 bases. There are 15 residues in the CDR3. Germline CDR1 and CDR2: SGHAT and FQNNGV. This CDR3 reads CASSSLGGHLDTQYF. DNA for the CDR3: TGTGCCAGCAGCTCTTTGGGAGGCCATTTAGATACGCAGTATTTT.

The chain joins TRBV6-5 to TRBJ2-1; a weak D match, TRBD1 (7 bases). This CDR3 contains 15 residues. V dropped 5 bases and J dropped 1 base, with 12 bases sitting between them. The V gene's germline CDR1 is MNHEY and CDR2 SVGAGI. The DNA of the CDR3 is TGTGCCAGCAGTCAACAGGGGAGGTCCTACAATGAGCAGTTCTTC. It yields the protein CASSQQGRSYNEQFF.